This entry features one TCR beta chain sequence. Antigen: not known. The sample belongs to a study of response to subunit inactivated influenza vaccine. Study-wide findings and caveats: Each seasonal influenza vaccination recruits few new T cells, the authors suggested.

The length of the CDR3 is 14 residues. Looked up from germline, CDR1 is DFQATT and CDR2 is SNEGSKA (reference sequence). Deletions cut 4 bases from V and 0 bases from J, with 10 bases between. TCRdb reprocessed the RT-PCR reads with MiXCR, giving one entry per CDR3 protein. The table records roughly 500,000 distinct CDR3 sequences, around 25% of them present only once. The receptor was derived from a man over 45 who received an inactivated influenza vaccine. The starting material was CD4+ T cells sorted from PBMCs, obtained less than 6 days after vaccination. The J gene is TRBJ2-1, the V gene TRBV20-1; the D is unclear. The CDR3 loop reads CSAKGLSSYNEQFF. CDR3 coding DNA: TGCAGTGCTAAGGGCTTAAGCTCCTACAATGAGCAGTTCTTC.